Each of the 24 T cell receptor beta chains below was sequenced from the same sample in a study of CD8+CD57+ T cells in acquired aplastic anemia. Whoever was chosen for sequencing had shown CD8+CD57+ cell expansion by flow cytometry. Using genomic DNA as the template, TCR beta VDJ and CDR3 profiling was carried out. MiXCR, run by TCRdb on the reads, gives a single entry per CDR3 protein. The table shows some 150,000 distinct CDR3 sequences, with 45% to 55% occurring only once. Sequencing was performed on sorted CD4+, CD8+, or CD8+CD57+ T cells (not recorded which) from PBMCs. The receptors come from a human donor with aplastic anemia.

CDR3 sequence reads: CASIGAPGNTIYF. CDR3 DNA: TGCGCCAGCATTGGGGCGCCTGGAAACACCATATATTTT. The chain carries TRBV10-2 and TRBJ1-3; tentatively, D is TRBD1 (5 bases). From germline, CDR1 is WSHSY and CDR2 SAAADI. V lost 7 bases to trimming and J lost 2 bases, with 9 bases between them. The CDR3 loop spans 13 amino acids.

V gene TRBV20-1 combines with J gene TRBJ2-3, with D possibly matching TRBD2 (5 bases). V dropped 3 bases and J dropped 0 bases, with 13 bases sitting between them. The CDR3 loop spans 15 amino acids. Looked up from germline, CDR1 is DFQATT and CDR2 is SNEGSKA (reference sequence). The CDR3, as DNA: TGCAGTGCTAGTGGGTTGCGGGTTAGCACAGATACGCAGTATTTT. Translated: CSASGLRVSTDTQYF.

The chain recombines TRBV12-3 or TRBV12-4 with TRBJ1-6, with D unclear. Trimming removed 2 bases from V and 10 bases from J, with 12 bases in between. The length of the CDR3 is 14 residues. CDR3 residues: CASSLIGTESPLHF. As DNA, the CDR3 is TGTGCCAGCAGTTTAATTGGCACAGAATCACCCCTCCACTTT.

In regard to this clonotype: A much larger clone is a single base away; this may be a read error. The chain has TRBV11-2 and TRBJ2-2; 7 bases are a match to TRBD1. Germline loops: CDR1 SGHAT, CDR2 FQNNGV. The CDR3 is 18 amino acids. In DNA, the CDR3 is TGTGCCAGCAGCTTACAAAGGGGTCCCGGGACAGTCACCGGGGAGCTGCTTTTT. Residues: CASSLQRGPGTVTGELLF. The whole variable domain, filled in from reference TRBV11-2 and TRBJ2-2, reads EAGVAQSPRYKIIEKRQSVAFWCNPISGHATLYWYQQILGQGPKLLIQFQNNGVVDDSQLPKDRFSAERLKGVDSTLKIQPAKLEDSAVYLCASSLQRGPGTVTGELLFGEGSRLTVL.

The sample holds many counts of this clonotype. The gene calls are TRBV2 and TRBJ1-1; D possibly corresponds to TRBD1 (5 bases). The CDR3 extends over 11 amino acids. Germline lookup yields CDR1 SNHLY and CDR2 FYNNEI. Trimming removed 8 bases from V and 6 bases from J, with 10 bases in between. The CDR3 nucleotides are TGTGCCAGCGGAGGGGAGGCTGAAGCTTTCTTT. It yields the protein CASGGEAEAFF.

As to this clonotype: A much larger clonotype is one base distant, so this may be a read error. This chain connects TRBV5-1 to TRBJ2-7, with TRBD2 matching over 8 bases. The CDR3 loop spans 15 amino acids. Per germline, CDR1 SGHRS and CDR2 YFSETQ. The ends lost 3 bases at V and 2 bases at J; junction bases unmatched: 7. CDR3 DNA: TGCGCCAGCAGCTCCGGGGGGGGCCCTCCCTACGAGCAGTACTTC. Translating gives CASSSGGGPPYEQYF.

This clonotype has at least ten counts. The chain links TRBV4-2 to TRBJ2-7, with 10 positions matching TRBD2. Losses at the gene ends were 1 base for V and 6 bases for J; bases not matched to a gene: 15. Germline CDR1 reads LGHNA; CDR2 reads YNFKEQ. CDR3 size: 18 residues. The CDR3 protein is CASSQGISGGWLVVEQYF. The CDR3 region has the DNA TGTGCCAGCAGCCAAGGAATTAGCGGGGGGTGGTTAGTAGTCGAGCAGTACTTC.

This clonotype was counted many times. The CDR3 sequence: CASSPITLRDRQYF. The CDR3 nucleotides read TGTGCCAGTAGTCCCATCACCCTCCGGGACCGACAGTATTTT. The J gene is TRBJ2-3, the V gene TRBV19; the D call may be TRBD1 or TRBD2 (5 bases each). V dropped 5 bases and J dropped 12 bases, with 21 bases sitting between them. There are 14 residues in the CDR3. CDR1 and CDR2 (germline): LNHDA, SQIVND (reference sequence).

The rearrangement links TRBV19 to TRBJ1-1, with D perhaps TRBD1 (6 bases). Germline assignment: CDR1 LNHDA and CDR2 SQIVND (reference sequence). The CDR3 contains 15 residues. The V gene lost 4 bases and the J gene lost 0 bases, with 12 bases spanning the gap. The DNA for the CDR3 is TGTGCCAGTAGTAACAGGGTAGAGGTGAACACTGAAGCTTTCTTT. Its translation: CASSNRVEVNTEAFF. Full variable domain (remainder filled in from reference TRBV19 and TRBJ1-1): DGGITQSPKYLFRKEGQNVTLSCEQNLNHDAMYWYRQDPGQGLRLIYYSQIVNDFQKGDIAEGYSVSREKKESFPLTVTSAQKNPTAFYLCASSNRVEVNTEAFFGQGTRLTVV.

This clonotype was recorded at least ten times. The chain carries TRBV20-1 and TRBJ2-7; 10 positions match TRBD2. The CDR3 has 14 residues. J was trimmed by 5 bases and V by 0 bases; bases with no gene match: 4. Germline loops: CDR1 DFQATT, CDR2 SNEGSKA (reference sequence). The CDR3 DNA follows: TGCAGTGCTAGAGATAGCGGGGGGTCCAACGAGCAGTACTTC. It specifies CSARDSGGSNEQYF.

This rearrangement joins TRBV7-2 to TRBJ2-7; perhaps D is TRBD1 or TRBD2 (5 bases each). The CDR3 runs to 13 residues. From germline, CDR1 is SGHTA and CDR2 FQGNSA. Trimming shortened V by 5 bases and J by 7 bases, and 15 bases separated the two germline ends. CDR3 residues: CASSPVGAREQYF. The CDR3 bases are TGTGCCAGCAGCCCGGTCGGGGCTAGAGAGCAGTACTTC.

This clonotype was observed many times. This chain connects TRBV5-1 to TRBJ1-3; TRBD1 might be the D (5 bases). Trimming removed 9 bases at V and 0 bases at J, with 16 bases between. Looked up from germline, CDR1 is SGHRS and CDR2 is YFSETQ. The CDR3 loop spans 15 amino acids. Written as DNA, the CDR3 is TGCGCCACCGGGCAGGGCCCTGGCTCTGGAAACACCATATATTTT. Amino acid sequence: CATGQGPGSGNTIYF.

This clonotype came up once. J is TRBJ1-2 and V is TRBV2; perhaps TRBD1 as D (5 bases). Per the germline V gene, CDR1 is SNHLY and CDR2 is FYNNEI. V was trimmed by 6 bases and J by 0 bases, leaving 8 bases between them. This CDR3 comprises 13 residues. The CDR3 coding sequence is TGTGCCAGCAGGGACATCGCTAACTATGGCTACACCTTC. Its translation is CASRDIANYGYTF.

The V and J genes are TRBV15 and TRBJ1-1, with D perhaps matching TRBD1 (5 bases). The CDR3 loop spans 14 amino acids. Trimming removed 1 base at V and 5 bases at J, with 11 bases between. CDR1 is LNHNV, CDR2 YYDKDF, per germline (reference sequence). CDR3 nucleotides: TGTGCCACCAGCAGAGTGGGACGCGAGACTGAAGCTTTCTTT. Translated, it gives CATSRVGRETEAFF.

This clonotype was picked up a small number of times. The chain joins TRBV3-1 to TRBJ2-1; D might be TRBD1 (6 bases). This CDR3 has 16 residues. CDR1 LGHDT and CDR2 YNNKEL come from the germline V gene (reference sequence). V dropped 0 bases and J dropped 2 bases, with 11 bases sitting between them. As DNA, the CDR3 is TGTGCCAGCAGCCAAGATGTGAGACAGGCCTACAATGAGCAGTTCTTC. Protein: CASSQDVRQAYNEQFF.

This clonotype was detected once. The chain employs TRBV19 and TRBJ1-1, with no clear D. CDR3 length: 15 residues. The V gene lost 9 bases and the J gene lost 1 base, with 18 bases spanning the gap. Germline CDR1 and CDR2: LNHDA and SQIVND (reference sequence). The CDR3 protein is CASSPQASGNTEAFF. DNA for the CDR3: TGTGCCAGCAGCCCCCAAGCGAGCGGGAACACTGAAGCTTTCTTT. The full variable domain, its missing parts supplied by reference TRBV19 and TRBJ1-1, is DGGITQSPKYLFRKEGQNVTLSCEQNLNHDAMYWYRQDPGQGLRLIYYSQIVNDFQKGDIAEGYSVSREKKESFPLTVTSAQKNPTAFYLCASSPQASGNTEAFFGQGTRLTVV.

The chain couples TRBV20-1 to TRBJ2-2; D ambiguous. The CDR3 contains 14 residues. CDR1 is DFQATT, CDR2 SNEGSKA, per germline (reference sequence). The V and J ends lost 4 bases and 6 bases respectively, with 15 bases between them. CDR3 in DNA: TGCAGTGCTACTAGTTACTCCCGGGCCGGGGAGCTGTTTTTT. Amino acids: CSATSYSRAGELFF.

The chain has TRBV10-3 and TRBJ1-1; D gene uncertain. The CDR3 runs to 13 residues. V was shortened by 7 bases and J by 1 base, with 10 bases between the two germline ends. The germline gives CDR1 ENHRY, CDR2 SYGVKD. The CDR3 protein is CAIKSQENTEAFF. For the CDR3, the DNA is TGTGCCATCAAGAGCCAGGAGAACACTGAAGCTTTCTTT.

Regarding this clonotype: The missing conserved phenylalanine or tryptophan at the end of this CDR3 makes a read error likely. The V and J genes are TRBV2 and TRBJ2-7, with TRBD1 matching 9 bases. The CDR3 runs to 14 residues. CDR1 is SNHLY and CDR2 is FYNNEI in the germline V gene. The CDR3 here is CASRETTGGNEQYL. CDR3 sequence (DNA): TGTGCCAGCCGTGAAACGACAGGGGGTAACGAGCAGTACCTC.

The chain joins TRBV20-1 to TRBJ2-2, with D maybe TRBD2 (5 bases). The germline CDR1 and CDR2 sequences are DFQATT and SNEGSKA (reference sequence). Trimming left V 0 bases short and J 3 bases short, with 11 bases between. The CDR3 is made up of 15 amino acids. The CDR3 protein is CSARDSGDYTGELFF. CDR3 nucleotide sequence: TGCAGTGCTAGAGACAGCGGTGACTACACCGGGGAGCTGTTTTTT.

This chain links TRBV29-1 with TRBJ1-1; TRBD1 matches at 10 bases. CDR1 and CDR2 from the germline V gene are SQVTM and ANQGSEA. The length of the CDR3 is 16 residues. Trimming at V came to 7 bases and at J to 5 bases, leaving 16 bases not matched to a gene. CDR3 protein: CSAMARDRGIGTEAFF. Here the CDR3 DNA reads TGCAGCGCCATGGCTCGGGACAGGGGAATTGGTACTGAAGCTTTCTTT. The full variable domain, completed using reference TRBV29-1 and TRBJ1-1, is SAVISQKPSRDICQRGTSLTIQCQVDSQVTMMFWYRQQPGQSLTLIATANQGSEATYESGFVIDKFPISRPNLTFSTLTVSNMSPEDSSIYLCSAMARDRGIGTEAFFGQGTRLTVV.

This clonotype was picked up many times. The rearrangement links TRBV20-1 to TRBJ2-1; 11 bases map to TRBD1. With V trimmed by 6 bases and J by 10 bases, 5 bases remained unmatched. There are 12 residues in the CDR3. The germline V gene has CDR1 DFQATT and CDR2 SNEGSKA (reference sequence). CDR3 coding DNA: TGCAGTGCAGGACAGGGGGCAAGGGAGCAGTTCTTC. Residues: CSAGQGAREQFF.

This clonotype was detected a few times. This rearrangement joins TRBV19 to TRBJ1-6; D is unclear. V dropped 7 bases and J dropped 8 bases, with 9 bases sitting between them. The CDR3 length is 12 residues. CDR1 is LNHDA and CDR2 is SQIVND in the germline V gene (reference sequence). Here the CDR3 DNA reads TGTGCCAGTATGGGTAGGGATTCACCCCTCCACTTT. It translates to CASMGRDSPLHF.

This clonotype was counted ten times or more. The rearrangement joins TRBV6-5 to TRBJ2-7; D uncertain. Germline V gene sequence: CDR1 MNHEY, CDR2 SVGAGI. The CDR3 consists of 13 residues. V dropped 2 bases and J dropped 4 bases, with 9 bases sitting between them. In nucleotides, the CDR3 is TGTGCCAGCAGTTACATAGCCGCTTACGAGCAGTACTTC. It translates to CASSYIAAYEQYF.